This TCR beta chain was observed in a study of T-cell memory formation after mild COVID-19. Overall study: TCR clusters largely stayed donor specific.

MiXCR, run by TCRdb on the 5' RACE reads, gives a single entry per CDR3 protein. The sample includes approximately 150,000 distinct CDR3 sequences, 5.5% to 7% seen only once; the top ten take around 2%. This receptor was identified in an adult woman who had mild COVID-19 (a few samples of this study predate the infection). Cell type and time point are not known. Sequenced input: PBMCs or a T cell subset sorted from them (not recorded which).

The CDR3 loop is CAWSVLRTSGSTDTQYF. CDR3 DNA sequence: TGTGCCTGGAGTGTATTGAGGACTAGCGGGAGCACAGATACGCAGTATTTT. The chain couples TRBV30 to TRBJ2-3, with 11 bases identical to TRBD2. Germline CDR1 reads GTSNPN; CDR2 reads SVGIG (reference sequence). Losses at the gene ends were 0 bases for V and 0 bases for J; bases not matched to a gene: 5. CDR3 length: 17 amino acids.